A single sample is the source of the 7 T cell receptor beta chains below, sequenced in a study of blood T cell repertoires in COVID-19. The data were produced by immunoSEQ multiplex PCR, yet TCRdb's version contains in-frame clones alone and is incomplete. The sample has around 84,000 clones; 70% to 90% are singletons. The sample consisted of peripheral blood. The origin of the receptors is a man aged 45-65 years with active COVID-19.

The chain is built from TRBV7-8 and TRBJ2-7, with TRBD1 matching over 8 bases. The V gene end was trimmed by 5 bases and the J gene end by 0 bases; junction bases not matched to a gene: 9. Germline V gene lookup returns CDR1 SGHVS and CDR2 FQNEAQ. The CDR3 consists of 16 residues. The CDR3 spells CASSPLAGGASYEQYF. CDR3 coding DNA: TGTGCCAGCAGCCCCCTCGCAGGGGGCGCCTCCTACGAGCAGTACTTC. Based on the CDR3 plus reference TRBV7-8 and TRBJ2-7, the full variable domain is GAGVSQSPRYKVAKRGQDVALRCDPISGHVSLFWYQQALGQGPEFLTYFQNEAQLDKSGLPSDRFFAERPEGSVSTLKIQRTQQEDSAVYLCASSPLAGGASYEQYFGPGTRLTVT.

The gene calls are TRBV3-1 (or the pseudogene TRBV3-2) and TRBJ1-1, with no clear D. V was trimmed by 1 base and J by 11 bases, leaving 8 bases between them. Looked up from germline, CDR1 is LGHDT and CDR2 is YNNKEL (reference sequence). The CDR3 runs 11 residues. The CDR3 spells CASSQAGEAFF. The CDR3 coding sequence is TGTGCCAGCAGCCAAGCCGGGGAGGCTTTCTTT.

This chain joins TRBV27 and TRBJ1-4, with TRBD1 matching 9 bases. Per germline, CDR1 MNHEY and CDR2 SMNVEV (reference sequence). The CDR3 is 14 amino acids. Trimming took 5 bases from V and 8 from J; bases not matched to a gene: 6. The DNA of the CDR3 is TGTGCCAGCAGTAGACAGGGGGTGGGGGAAAAACTGTTTTTT. Its protein product is CASSRQGVGEKLFF.

The gene calls are TRBV6-5 and TRBJ1-1; D remains ambiguous. CDR1 is MNHEY, CDR2 SVGAGI, per germline. The CDR3 extends over 10 amino acids. Trimming removed 10 bases from V and 5 bases from J, with 8 bases in between. The CDR3 coding sequence is TGTGCCACCGCCGGGACTGAAGCTTTCTTT. Encoded protein: CATAGTEAFF.

This chain links TRBV6-5 with TRBJ1-2; D is ambiguous. Looked up from germline, CDR1 is MNHEY and CDR2 is SVGAGI. The V gene lost 0 bases and the J gene lost 4 bases, with 12 bases spanning the gap. This CDR3 contains 15 residues. CDR3 amino acids: CASSYSAGKLYGYTF. CDR3 nucleotide sequence: TGTGCCAGCAGTTACTCGGCGGGGAAGCTCTATGGCTACACCTTC.

The J gene is TRBJ2-2, the V gene TRBV25-1; no definite D call. CDR1 and CDR2 from the germline V gene are MGHDK and SYGVNS. Trimming shortened V by 3 bases and J by 1 base, and 9 bases separated the two germline ends. The CDR3 extends over 15 amino acids. The CDR3 sequence: CASSESARNTGELFF. In DNA, the CDR3 is TGTGCCAGCAGTGAGTCAGCGAGGAACACCGGGGAGCTGTTTTTT.

The chain uses TRBV5-1 and TRBJ2-1; 10 bases map to TRBD1. This CDR3 is 16 amino acids long. Germline V gene lookup returns CDR1 SGHRS and CDR2 YFSETQ. J was trimmed by 0 bases and V by 4 bases; bases with no gene match: 4. CDR3 coding DNA: TGCGCCAGCAGCGTGGACAGGGGGAGCTCCTACAATGAGCAGTTCTTC. Protein: CASSVDRGSSYNEQFF.